This T cell receptor (beta chain) is drawn from a study of type 1 and type 2 diabetes patients. Study-level information: Participants included type 1 and type 2 diabetes patients plus nondiabetic controls. T cells were magnetically sorted from PBMCs as CD4+ or CD8+ subsets. The whole study generated approximately 19 million paired-end reads.

The junction had 3 bases not matched to a gene; V was cut back by 4 bases and J by 1 base. The CDR3 totals 13 residues. Germline V gene sequence: CDR1 DFQATT, CDR2 SNEGSKA (reference sequence). Anyone with other autoimmune disease or infection in the prior four weeks was excluded. The PCR template was genomic DNA. Amplification of the beta chain CDR3 used 30 forward and 13 reverse multiplex primers. TCRdb re-called the multiplex PCR reads with MiXCR, one entry per CDR3 protein. The table lists a few hundred thousand distinct CDR3 sequences, more than 40% of them singletons. This clonotype appeared a few times.

This TCR was sampled from a man between 18 and 29 years old with type 2 diabetes. Sequenced input: peripheral blood mononuclear cells (PBMCs). The genes are TRBV20-1 and TRBJ1-2; 7 bases agree with TRBD1. CDR3 amino acids: CSATGTVNYGYTF. DNA for the CDR3: TGCAGTGCTACCGGGACAGTTAACTATGGCTACACCTTC.